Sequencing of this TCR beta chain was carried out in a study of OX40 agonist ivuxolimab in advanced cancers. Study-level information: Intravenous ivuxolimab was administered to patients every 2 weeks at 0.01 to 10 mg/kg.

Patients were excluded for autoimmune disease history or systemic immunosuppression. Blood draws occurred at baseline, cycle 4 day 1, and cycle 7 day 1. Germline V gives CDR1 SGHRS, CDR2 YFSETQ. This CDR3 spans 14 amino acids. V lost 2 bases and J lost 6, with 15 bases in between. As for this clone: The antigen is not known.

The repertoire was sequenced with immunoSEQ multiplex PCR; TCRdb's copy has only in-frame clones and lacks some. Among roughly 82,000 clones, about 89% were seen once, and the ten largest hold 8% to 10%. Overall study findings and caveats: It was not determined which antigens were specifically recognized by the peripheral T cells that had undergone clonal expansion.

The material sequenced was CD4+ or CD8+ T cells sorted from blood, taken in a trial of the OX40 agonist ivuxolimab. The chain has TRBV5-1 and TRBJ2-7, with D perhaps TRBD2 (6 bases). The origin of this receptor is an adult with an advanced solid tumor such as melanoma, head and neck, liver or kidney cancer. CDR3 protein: CASSLRVPTSEQYF. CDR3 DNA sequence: TGCGCCAGCAGCTTAAGGGTTCCGACTAGCGAGCAGTACTTC.